The clone carrying this T cell receptor (beta chain) was seen only a few times. Antigen specificity is unknown. This sample was included in a study of CD8 T cells in ankylosing spondylitis. Whole-study results and caveats: It was reported that disease-linked clones were significantly enriched in matched ankylosing spondylitis synovial fluid. Several highly homologous variants made up a TCR beta motif, and this motif appeared characteristic of ankylosing spondylitis blood. Certain motif variants had earlier appeared in reactive arthritis synovial fluid and blood.

The CDR3 is 13 residues long. Germline V CDR1 and CDR2: SGHTA, FQGTGA. V lost 8 bases, J lost 1 base, and 1 base stayed unmatched. TCRdb reprocessed the 5' RACE reads via MiXCR and lists one record per CDR3 protein. Here the sample spans roughly 440,000 distinct CDR3 sequences, approximately 17% being singletons. This chain connects TRBV7-3 to TRBJ2-2; 7 positions agree with TRBD2. Sequenced input: blood, either unsorted or a sorted T cell fraction (not recorded which). The source of this sequence is a male donor with ankylosing spondylitis. The CDR3 region is CASGTKNTGELFF. CDR3 bases: TGTGCCAGCGGGACTAAGAACACCGGGGAGCTGTTTTTT.